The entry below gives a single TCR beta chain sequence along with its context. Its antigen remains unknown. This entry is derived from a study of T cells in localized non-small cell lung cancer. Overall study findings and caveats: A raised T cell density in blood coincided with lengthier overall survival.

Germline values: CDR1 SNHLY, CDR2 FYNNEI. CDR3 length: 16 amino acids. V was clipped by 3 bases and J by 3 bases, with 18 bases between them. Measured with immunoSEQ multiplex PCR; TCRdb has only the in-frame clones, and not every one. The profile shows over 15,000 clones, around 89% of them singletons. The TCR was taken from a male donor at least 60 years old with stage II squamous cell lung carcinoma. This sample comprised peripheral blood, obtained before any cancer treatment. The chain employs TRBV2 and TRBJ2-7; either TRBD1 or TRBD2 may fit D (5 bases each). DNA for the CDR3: TGTGCCAGCAGTGACAACCGGGACGTACGATACTACGAGCAGTACTTC. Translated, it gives CASSDNRDVRYYEQYF. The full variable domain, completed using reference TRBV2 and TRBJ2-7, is EPEVTQTPSHQVTQMGQEVILRCVPISNHLYFYWYRQILGQKVEFLVSFYNNEISEKSEIFDDQFSVERPDGSNFTLKIRSTKLEDSAMYFCASSDNRDVRYYEQYFGPGTRLTVT.